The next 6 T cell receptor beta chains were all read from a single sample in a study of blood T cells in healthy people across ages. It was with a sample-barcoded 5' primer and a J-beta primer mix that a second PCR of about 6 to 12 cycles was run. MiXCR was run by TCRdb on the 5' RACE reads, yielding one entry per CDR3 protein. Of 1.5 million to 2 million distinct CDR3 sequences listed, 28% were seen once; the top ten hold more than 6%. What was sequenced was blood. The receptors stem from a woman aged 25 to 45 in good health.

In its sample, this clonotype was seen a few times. The CDR3 here is CASSFGGVTNEQFF. CDR3 DNA: TGTGCCAGCAGTTTCGGGGGAGTCACTAATGAGCAGTTCTTC. This chain joins TRBV12-3 or TRBV12-4 and TRBJ2-1; possibly TRBD2 for D (6 bases). The germline V and J ends were trimmed by 3 bases and 7 bases, with 13 bases remaining between them. The CDR3 extends over 14 amino acids.

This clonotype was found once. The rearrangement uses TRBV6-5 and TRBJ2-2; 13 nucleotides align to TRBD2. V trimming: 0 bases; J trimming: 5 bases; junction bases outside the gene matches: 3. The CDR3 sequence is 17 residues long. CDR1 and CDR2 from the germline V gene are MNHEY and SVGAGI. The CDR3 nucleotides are TGTGCCAGCAGTTACTCCGGACTAGCGGGGGATACCGGGGAGCTGTTTTTT. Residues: CASSYSGLAGDTGELFF.

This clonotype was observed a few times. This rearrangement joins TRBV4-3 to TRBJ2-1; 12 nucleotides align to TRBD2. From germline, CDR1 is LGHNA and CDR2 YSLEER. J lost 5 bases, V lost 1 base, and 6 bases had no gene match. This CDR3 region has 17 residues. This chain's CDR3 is CASSQVASGRAHNEQFF. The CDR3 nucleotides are TGCGCCAGCAGCCAAGTGGCTAGCGGGAGGGCTCACAATGAGCAGTTCTTC.

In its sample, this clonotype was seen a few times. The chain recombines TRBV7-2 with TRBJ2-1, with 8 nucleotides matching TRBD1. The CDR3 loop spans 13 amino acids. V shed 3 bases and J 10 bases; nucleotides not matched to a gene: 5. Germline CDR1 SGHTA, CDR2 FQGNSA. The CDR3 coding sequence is TGTGCCAGCAGCTTGACGAGGGACAGGGAGCAGTTCTTC. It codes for CASSLTRDREQFF.

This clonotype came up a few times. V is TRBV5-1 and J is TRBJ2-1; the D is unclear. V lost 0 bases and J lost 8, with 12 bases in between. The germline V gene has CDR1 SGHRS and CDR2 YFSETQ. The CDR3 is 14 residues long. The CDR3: CASSLVPSGHEQFF. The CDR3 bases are TGCGCCAGCAGCTTGGTACCCAGTGGGCATGAGCAGTTCTTC.

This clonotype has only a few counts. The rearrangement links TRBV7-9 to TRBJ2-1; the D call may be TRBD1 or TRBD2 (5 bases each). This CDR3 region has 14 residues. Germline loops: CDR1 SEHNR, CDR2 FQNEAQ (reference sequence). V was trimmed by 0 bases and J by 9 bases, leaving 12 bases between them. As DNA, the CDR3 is TGTGCCAGCAGCTTAGCGCCCGGGGCGACTGAGCAGTTCTTC. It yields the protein CASSLAPGATEQFF.